These 20 T cell receptor beta chains originate from one sample sequenced in a study of blood T cell repertoires in COVID-19. Only in-frame clones appear in the TCRdb table, and some are missing; sequencing was by immunoSEQ multiplex PCR. The sample records about 250,000 clones, about 70% being singletons. Material: peripheral blood. Source of these receptors: a woman aged 80 or over with acute or convalescent COVID-19.

This chain links TRBV7-9 with TRBJ2-1, with TRBD2 matching 8 bases. The junction had 6 bases not matched to a gene; V was cut back by 8 bases and J by 6 bases. In germline, CDR1 is SEHNR, CDR2 FQNEAQ (reference sequence). The CDR3 extends over 13 amino acids. The DNA of the CDR3 is TGTGCCAGCGGTCTAGCGGGCCCCAATGAGCAGTTCTTC. Translated: CASGLAGPNEQFF.

This chain uses TRBV3-1 (or the pseudogene TRBV3-2) with TRBJ1-6, with D possibly TRBD1 on 6 matching bases. Germline V CDR1 and CDR2: LGHDT, YNNKEL (reference sequence). Trimming removed 1 base from V and 8 bases from J, with 9 bases in between. The CDR3 covers 14 residues. The CDR3 coding sequence is TGTGCCAGCAGCCAAGGGAACAGGGATTCACCCCTCCACTTT. Its protein is CASSQGNRDSPLHF.

The chain links TRBV12-3 or TRBV12-4 to TRBJ2-2; no firm D call. V lost 6 bases, J lost 7 bases, and 9 bases lay in between. The CDR3 runs 12 residues. CDR3: CASSRTYGELFF. DNA of the CDR3: TGTGCCAGCAGCCGAACTTACGGGGAGCTGTTTTTT.

The rearrangement uses TRBV5-4 and TRBJ2-3; 8 nucleotides agree with TRBD1. Germline CDR1 and CDR2: SGHNT and YYREEE (reference sequence). V was pared by 3 bases and J by 1 base, with 4 bases of the junction left unmatched. The CDR3 contains 15 residues. CDR3 amino acids: CASSSDRVGTDTQYF. Written as DNA, the CDR3 is TGTGCCAGCAGCTCGGACAGGGTGGGCACAGATACGCAGTATTTT.

This clone has a handful of counts. The gene calls are TRBV5-6 and TRBJ1-3; tentatively, D is TRBD1 (5 bases). V gave up 4 bases and J gave up 3 bases, with 8 bases separating them. Germline CDR1 and CDR2: SGHDT and YYEEEE. CDR3 length: 13 amino acids. In nucleotides, the CDR3 is TGTGCCAGCAGCGCGGACAATGGAAACACCATATATTTT. The encoded protein is CASSADNGNTIYF.

The chain employs TRBV20-1 and TRBJ1-1; no clear D gene. CDR1 DFQATT and CDR2 SNEGSKA come from the germline V gene (reference sequence). V shed 3 bases and J shed 7 bases, with 12 bases lying between them. This CDR3 contains 12 residues. This CDR3 reads CSASLRDLEAFF. CDR3 nucleotides: TGCAGTGCTAGTCTCCGGGATCTTGAAGCTTTCTTT.

The J gene is TRBJ2-1, the V gene TRBV6-2 or TRBV6-3; TRBD2 matches at 8 bases. This CDR3 comprises 18 residues. The ends lost 3 bases at V and 4 bases at J; junction bases unmatched: 14. The germline V gene has CDR1 MNHEY and CDR2 SVGEGT. DNA for the CDR3: TGTGCCAGCAGTTATACGGGAGGGCCGCCGGGGGGTTACAATGAGCAGTTCTTC. It encodes CASSYTGGPPGGYNEQFF.

V usage is TRBV27 and J usage is TRBJ2-7, with 7 bases that match TRBD2. CDR3 length equals 15 residues. Looked up from germline, CDR1 is MNHEY and CDR2 is SMNVEV (reference sequence). J gave up 3 bases and V 5 bases, and 10 bases lay outside the gene matches. The CDR3 DNA is TGTGCCAGCAGTCAAACACTAGCGAGCGTCTACGAGCAGTACTTC. Protein sequence: CASSQTLASVYEQYF.

The chain is built from TRBV6-5 and TRBJ2-4, with D possibly TRBD2 on 6 matching bases. V shed 0 bases and J shed 9 bases, with 18 bases lying between them. The CDR3 loop spans 16 amino acids. Germline V gene sequence: CDR1 MNHEY, CDR2 SVGAGI. The CDR3 loop is CASSYSVGTGLGIQYF. CDR3 in DNA: TGTGCCAGCAGTTACTCGGTTGGCACGGGACTCGGCATTCAGTACTTC.

The chain has TRBV18 and TRBJ2-2; the D is unclear. V lost 4 bases and J lost 1, with 7 bases in between. Per germline, CDR1 KGHSH and CDR2 LQKENI. The CDR3 sequence is 14 residues long. CDR3 protein: CASSQQQNTGELFF. CDR3 nucleotide sequence: TGTGCCAGCTCACAACAGCAGAACACCGGGGAGCTGTTTTTT.

This clone was recorded only once. The chain has TRBV9 and TRBJ1-1; TRBD1 aligns across 7 bases. CDR1 is SGDLS, CDR2 YYNGEE, per germline. J lost 0 bases, V lost 7 bases, and 3 bases had no gene match. The CDR3 extends over 13 amino acids. CDR3 in amino acids: CASAGQLNTEAFF. The CDR3 bases are TGTGCCAGCGCGGGACAGCTGAACACTGAAGCTTTCTTT.

The J gene is TRBJ2-3, the V gene TRBV6-5; 10 positions agree with TRBD2. The CDR3 loop spans 16 amino acids. CDR1 MNHEY and CDR2 SVGAGI come from the germline V gene. Trimming cost V 2 bases and J 2 bases; bases outside gene matches: 4. The CDR3 nucleotides are TGTGCCAGCAGTTACCCTAGCGGGGGTTCCACAGATACGCAGTATTTT. It specifies CASSYPSGGSTDTQYF.

This chain joins TRBV4-1 and TRBJ2-7, with a possible D match to TRBD2 (6 bases). Between the trimmed V and J ends, which lost 4 bases and 4 bases, there was a span of 14 bases. The CDR3 is 14 residues long. The V gene's germline CDR1 is MGHRA and CDR2 YSYEKL. DNA for the CDR3: TGCGCCAGCAGCCTACGGGGGAGCGGATACGAGCAGTACTTC. Amino acids: CASSLRGSGYEQYF.

The chain links TRBV6-1 to TRBJ1-5, with D tentatively TRBD1 (5 bases). The CDR3 runs to 14 residues. In germline, CDR1 is MNHNS, CDR2 SASEGT. Trimming shortened V by 3 bases and J by 4 bases, and 10 bases separated the two germline ends. In DNA, the CDR3 is TGTGCCAGCAGTGAGTCAGGGAAAAATCAGCCCCAGCATTTT. Protein: CASSESGKNQPQHF.

V is TRBV9 and J is TRBJ2-2; a weak D match, TRBD2 (5 bases). Germline CDR1 reads SGDLS; CDR2 reads YYNGEE. The CDR3 contains 12 residues. Deletions cut 4 bases from V and 5 bases from J, with 6 bases between. This CDR3 is CASSLATGELFF. For the CDR3, the DNA is TGTGCCAGCAGCTTAGCGACCGGGGAGCTGTTTTTT.

This clone was seen a single time. The chain is built from TRBV9 and TRBJ2-7; the D gene is possibly TRBD2 (5 bases). V lost 3 bases to trimming and J lost 2 bases, with 12 bases between them. Germline-derived CDR1 and CDR2 are SGDLS and YYNGEE. This CDR3 spans 14 amino acids. CDR3 bases: TGTGCCAGCAGCGGTGGAAGCGGTCCCTACGAGCAGTACTTC. It translates to CASSGGSGPYEQYF.

V and J are TRBV10-1 and TRBJ2-3; TRBD2 is a possible D gene (6 bases). V was clipped by 5 bases and J by 0 bases, with 6 bases between them. The CDR3 sequence is 13 residues long. Germline values: CDR1 WNHNN, CDR2 SYGVQD (reference sequence). CDR3: CASSSGSTDTQYF. In nucleotides, the CDR3 is TGCGCCAGCAGTAGCGGGAGCACAGATACGCAGTATTTT.

V usage is TRBV29-1 and J usage is TRBJ1-5; D perhaps matches TRBD1 (5 bases). The V end was cut by 6 bases, the J end by 2 bases, with 14 bases between. Germline CDR1 SQVTM, CDR2 ANQGSEA. This CDR3 is built from 14 residues. CDR3 residues: CSVGTGTGNQPQHF. The CDR3 DNA reads as TGCAGCGTAGGGACTGGGACTGGCAATCAGCCCCAGCATTTT.

The V call is TRBV2, the J call TRBJ1-1; a weak D match, TRBD1 (5 bases). The germline CDR1 and CDR2 sequences are SNHLY and FYNNEI. Trimming cost V 6 bases and J 14 bases, with 25 bases left between them. This CDR3 has 14 amino acids. For the CDR3, the DNA is TGTGCCAGCAGCCCCCCAGGCATTTCATCTAGGGGATTCTTT. This codes for CASSPPGISSRGFF.

A few counts support this clone. DNA of the CDR3: TGTGCCAGCGCGCGGGCGGGTCAGCCCCAGCATTTT. It encodes CASARAGQPQHF. The chain has TRBV6-5 and TRBJ1-5; D uncertain. Trimming left V 8 bases short and J 6 bases short, with 11 bases between. The CDR3 totals 12 residues. Germline lookup yields CDR1 MNHEY and CDR2 SVGAGI.